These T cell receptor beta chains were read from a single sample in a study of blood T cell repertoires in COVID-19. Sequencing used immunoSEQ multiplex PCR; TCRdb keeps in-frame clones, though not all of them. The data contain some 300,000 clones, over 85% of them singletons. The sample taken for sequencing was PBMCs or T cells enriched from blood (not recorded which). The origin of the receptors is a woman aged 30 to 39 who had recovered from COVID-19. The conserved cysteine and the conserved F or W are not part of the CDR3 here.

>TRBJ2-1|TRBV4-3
ASSQDLPAGGLINEQF
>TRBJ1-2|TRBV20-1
SAPNYGYT
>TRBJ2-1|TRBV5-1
ASRRAVASYNEQF
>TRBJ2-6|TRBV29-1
SASSGANVLT
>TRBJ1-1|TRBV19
ASSIISGNTEAF
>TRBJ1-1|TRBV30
AWSVPTGTNTEAF
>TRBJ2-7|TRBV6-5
ASSWDRGDHEQY
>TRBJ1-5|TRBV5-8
ASSRGPSFSNQPQH
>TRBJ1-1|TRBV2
ASSGPDREGTEAF
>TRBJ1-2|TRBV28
ASSLTSRIYGYT
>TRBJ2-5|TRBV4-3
ASSAHPEGTSQETQY
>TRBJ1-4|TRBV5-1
ASSSELQGGNEKLF
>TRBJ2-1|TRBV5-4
ASSFGLAGWNEQF
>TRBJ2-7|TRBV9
ASNPTGTIYEQY
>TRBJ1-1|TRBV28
ASSTPSGTGGMNTEAF
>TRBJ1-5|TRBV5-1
ASSSDVDRTSNQPQH
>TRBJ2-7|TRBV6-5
ASSYFQGNYEQY
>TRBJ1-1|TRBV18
ASSPLTEVASFEAF
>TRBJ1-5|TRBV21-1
ASSMPLEAGQPQH
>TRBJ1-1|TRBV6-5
ASSYDNGRQNTEAF
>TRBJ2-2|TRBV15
ATSLGLVRSGELF
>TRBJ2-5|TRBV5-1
ASSVIPGLEQETQY
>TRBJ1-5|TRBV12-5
ASGPDAGLYQPQH
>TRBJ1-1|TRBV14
ASSQGTVEAF
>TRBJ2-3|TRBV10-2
ARNIAALDTSTDTQY
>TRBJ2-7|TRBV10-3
AIKGENEQY
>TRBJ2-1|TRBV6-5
ASKSGVSYNEQF
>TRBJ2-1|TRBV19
ASRVRGAVSPHKYNEQF
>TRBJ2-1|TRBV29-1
SVEGFFSYNEQF
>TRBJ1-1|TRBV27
ASSRWTVMNTEAF
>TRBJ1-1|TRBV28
ASSLDRGVDTEAF
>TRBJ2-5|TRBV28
ASTGNVKTQY
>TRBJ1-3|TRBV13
ASSPHDWTETGNTIY
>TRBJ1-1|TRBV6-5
ASVATGGTEAF
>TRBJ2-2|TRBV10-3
ANKAGVLGGELF
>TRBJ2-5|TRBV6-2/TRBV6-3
ASSYPSGTSGRGQQETQY
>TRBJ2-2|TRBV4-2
ASSQEASGNTGELF
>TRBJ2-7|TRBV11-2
ASSLGQGDYEQY
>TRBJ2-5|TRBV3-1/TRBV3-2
ASSLNPAEGETQY
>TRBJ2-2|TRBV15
ATSRPQGAEIHTGELF
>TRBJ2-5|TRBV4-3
ASSLLAGETQY
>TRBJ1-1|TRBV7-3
ASSNAPGQGSKAF
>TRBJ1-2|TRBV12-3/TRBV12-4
ASSSNDNGGYT
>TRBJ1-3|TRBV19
ASHSGGTGASGNTIY
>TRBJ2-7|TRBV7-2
ASSLVAGSGRMYEQY
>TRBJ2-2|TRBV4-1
ASSRGDRVGTGELF
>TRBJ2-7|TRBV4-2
ASSYKGSQFSYEQY
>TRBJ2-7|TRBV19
ASSQQAQSYEQY
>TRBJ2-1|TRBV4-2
ASSHTSQGTNEQF
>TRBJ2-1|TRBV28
ASSFVFFRSGPPRRYNEQF
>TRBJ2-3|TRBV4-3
ASSQSWVRLAGDDGDTQY
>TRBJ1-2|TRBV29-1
SVVYGGTNYGYT
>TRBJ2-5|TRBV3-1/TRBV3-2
ASSQEGREGALETQY
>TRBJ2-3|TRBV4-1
ASSLEGLAIGGVDTQY
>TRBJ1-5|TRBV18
ASSPSEVDQPQH
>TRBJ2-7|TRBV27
ASNLGNRGPYEQY
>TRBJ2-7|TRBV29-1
SVDQGTGALYEQY
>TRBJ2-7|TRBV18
ASSVVSPSYEQY
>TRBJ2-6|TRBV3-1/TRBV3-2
ASSQAYGPTDELSGANVLT
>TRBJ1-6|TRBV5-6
ASSGGTGRLSGPLH